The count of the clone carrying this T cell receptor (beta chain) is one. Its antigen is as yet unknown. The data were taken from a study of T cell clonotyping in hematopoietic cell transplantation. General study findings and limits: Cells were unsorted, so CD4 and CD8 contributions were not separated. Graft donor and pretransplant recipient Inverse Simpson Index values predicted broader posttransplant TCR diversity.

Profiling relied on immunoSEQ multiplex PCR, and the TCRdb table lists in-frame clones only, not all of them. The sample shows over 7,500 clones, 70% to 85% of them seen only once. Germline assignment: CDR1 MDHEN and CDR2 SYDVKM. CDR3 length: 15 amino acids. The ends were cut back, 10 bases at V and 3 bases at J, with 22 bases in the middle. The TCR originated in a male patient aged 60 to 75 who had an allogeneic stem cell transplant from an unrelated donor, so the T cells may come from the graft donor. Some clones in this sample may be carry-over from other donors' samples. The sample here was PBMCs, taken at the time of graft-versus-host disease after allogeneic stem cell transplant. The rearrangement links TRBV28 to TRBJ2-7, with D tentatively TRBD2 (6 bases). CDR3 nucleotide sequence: TGTGCCACCTCAGTCTGGGGGGAAAAGAGCTACGAGCAGTACTTC. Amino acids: CATSVWGEKSYEQYF.